Here is one T cell receptor beta chain with its context. Followed longitudinally, the Seattle patients had been enrolled during active infection. The trim removed 11 bases at V and 10 bases at J, leaving 10 bases unmatched. In germline, CDR1 is LGHNT, CDR2 FRNRAP. The CDR3 extends over 12 amino acids. These data are taken from a study of blood T cell repertoires in COVID-19. The wider study: Sources were T cells, B-cell-depleted T cells, or PBMCs; the material itself was cDNA or gDNA.

As processed by the authors: From reference gene primer amplification, estimates of nucleated cell counts were derived. Method: immunoSEQ multiplex PCR; TCRdb's copy keeps in-frame clones and lacks some. From that table come the V and J calls and clone size; the DNA was used to work out D and trimming. This sample yields roughly 160,000 clones, of which around 81% are seen a single time; over 7% belongs to the top ten. The genes are TRBV12-5 and TRBJ1-2, with 10 bases aligning to TRBD1. This TCR was sampled from a woman older than 75 with COVID-19, enrolled during active disease. Sequencing was done on a sample of peripheral blood. The CDR3 sequence: CAGRGTGEDYTF. The CDR3 DNA is TGTGCTGGTCGGGGGACAGGGGAGGACTACACCTTC.